The 19 T cell receptor beta chains given below trace back to one sample, sequenced in a study of blood T cell repertoires in COVID-19. Data came from immunoSEQ multiplex PCR; TCRdb stores just in-frame clones and leaves some out. The table records under 200,000 clones, around 82% of them present only once. The source material was PBMCs or T cells enriched from blood (not recorded which). The receptor set was obtained from a man aged 60 to 75 who had recovered from COVID-19.

The chain is built from TRBV4-2 and TRBJ1-5, with D unclear. From germline, CDR1 is LGHNA and CDR2 YNFKEQ. CDR3 length equals 15 residues. Trimming shortened V by 0 bases and J by 0 bases, and 6 bases separated the two germline ends. The CDR3 sequence is CASSQDGSSNQPQHF. The CDR3, as DNA: TGTGCCAGCAGCCAAGATGGGAGTAGCAATCAGCCCCAGCATTTT.

The V and J genes are TRBV3-1 (or the pseudogene TRBV3-2) and TRBJ2-7; 10 bases map to TRBD1. V lost 3 bases to trimming and J lost 4 bases; unmatched junction nucleotides: 3. Germline V gene data show CDR1 as LGHDT and CDR2 as YNNKEL (reference sequence). The CDR3 totals 14 residues. The CDR3 sequence: CASSQWDRGYEQYF. The CDR3 bases are TGTGCCAGCAGCCAGTGGGACAGGGGATACGAGCAGTACTTC.

This clone has just a few counts. V and J are TRBV24-1 and TRBJ1-5, with TRBD1 matching over 7 bases. CDR3 length equals 14 residues. J gave up 6 bases and V 5 bases, and 6 bases lay outside the gene matches. Germline V gives CDR1 KGHDR, CDR2 SFDVKD. CDR3 in DNA: TGTGCCACCAGTGGAGACAGGGATGGTCAGCCCCAGCATTTT. Its translation is CATSGDRDGQPQHF.

This rearrangement joins TRBV19 to TRBJ2-7; 7 bases fit TRBD1. Germline loops: CDR1 LNHDA, CDR2 SQIVND (reference sequence). J was trimmed by 1 base and V by 2 bases; bases with no gene match: 5. The CDR3 is 15 residues long. The CDR3 bases are TGTGCCAGTAGTATACTAGGGACAGAATCCTACGAGCAGTACTTC. Encoded protein: CASSILGTESYEQYF.

The rearrangement joins TRBV6-1 to TRBJ2-7, with TRBD2 matching over 8 bases. The CDR3 has 15 amino acids. V was clipped by 1 base and J by 2 bases; unmatched bases: 4. From germline, CDR1 is MNHNS and CDR2 SASEGT. The CDR3 protein is CASSEGTSGTYEQYF. The CDR3 DNA reads TGTGCCAGCAGTGAAGGCACTAGCGGAACCTACGAGCAGTACTTC.

This chain connects TRBV3-1 (or the pseudogene TRBV3-2) to TRBJ2-7; no definite D call. Trimming left V 1 base short and J 2 bases short, with 6 bases between. Germline-derived CDR1 and CDR2 are LGHDT and YNNKEL (reference sequence). The CDR3 covers 13 residues. As DNA, the CDR3 is TGTGCCAGCAGCCAAGCCGGAGCCTACGAGCAGTACTTC. It yields the protein CASSQAGAYEQYF.

In DNA form, the CDR3 reads TGCGCCAGCAGCCAAGGGGGCTTGACAGATACGCAGTATTTT. Translation gives CASSQGGLTDTQYF. The rearrangement joins TRBV5-1 to TRBJ2-3; 7 nucleotides match TRBD1. Germline V lookup: CDR1 SGHRS, CDR2 YFSETQ. This CDR3 region has 14 residues. The J segment lost 3 bases and the V segment lost 4 bases, leaving 5 bases of the junction unmatched.

The gene calls are TRBV4-1 and TRBJ2-1, with D tentatively TRBD2 (6 bases). Looked up from germline, CDR1 is MGHRA and CDR2 is YSYEKL. V dropped 0 bases and J dropped 4 bases, with 16 bases sitting between them. The CDR3 consists of 17 residues. For the CDR3, the DNA is TGCGCCAGCAGCCAAGATATTTCCGGGAGATGGTACAATGAGCAGTTCTTC. Protein sequence: CASSQDISGRWYNEQFF.

The rearrangement uses TRBV5-1 and TRBJ1-1, with D tentatively TRBD1 (5 bases). V was cut by 4 bases and J by 6 bases, with 19 bases left in between. This CDR3 is built from 15 residues. Germline CDR1 and CDR2: SGHRS and YFSETQ. CDR3 sequence (DNA): TGCGCCAGCAGCCCCGGTTGGGGGAGGTCCTCTGAAGCTTTCTTT. It specifies CASSPGWGRSSEAFF.

The rearrangement uses TRBV6-1 and TRBJ2-5; TRBD2 agrees at 10 bases. Germline-derived CDR1 and CDR2 are MNHNS and SASEGT. There are 16 residues in the CDR3. V shed 0 bases and J 1 base; nucleotides not matched to a gene: 2. The CDR3 here is CASSEASSGGQETQYF. The CDR3 DNA is TGTGCCAGCAGTGAAGCATCTAGCGGGGGCCAAGAGACCCAGTACTTC.

The chain has TRBV29-1 and TRBJ2-7, with TRBD2 identical over 7 bases. The CDR3 consists of 13 residues. J was trimmed by 6 bases and V by 4 bases; bases with no gene match: 9. The V gene's germline CDR1 is SQVTM and CDR2 ANQGSEA. The CDR3 protein is CSVGRGRASEQYF. The DNA of the CDR3 is TGCAGCGTTGGTCGAGGGAGGGCCTCCGAGCAGTACTTC.

This chain connects TRBV3-1 (or the pseudogene TRBV3-2) to TRBJ2-1; 8 bases agree with TRBD2. Germline assignment: CDR1 LGHDT and CDR2 YNNKEL (reference sequence). The CDR3 has 15 amino acids. Trimming removed 4 bases from V and 0 bases from J; junction bases left unmatched: 2. This CDR3 is CASSLSGSSYNEQFF. CDR3 nucleotides: TGTGCCAGCAGCCTAAGCGGGAGCTCCTACAATGAGCAGTTCTTC.

This sequence joins TRBV7-2 and TRBJ2-5; 9 nucleotides agree with TRBD2. The germline V gene has CDR1 SGHTA and CDR2 FQGNSA. This CDR3 comprises 14 residues. Germline trimming cut 4 bases from V and 4 bases from J; bases unmatched to any gene: 4. Here the CDR3 reads CASSWAGGGETQYF. CDR3 bases: TGTGCCAGCAGCTGGGCGGGAGGGGGAGAGACCCAGTACTTC.

The chain carries TRBV10-3 and TRBJ1-1; 12 bases are a match to TRBD1. The J segment lost 1 base and the V segment lost 4 bases, leaving 7 bases of the junction unmatched. The CDR3 spans 17 residues. The germline CDR1 and CDR2 sequences are ENHRY and SYGVKD. CDR3: CAISGGTGGGQNTEAFF. The CDR3 DNA sequence: TGTGCCATCAGTGGGGGGACAGGGGGCGGCCAGAACACTGAAGCTTTCTTT.

CDR3 in DNA: TGTGCCAGCAGCCACATAGCAGAAACCTACGAGCAGTACTTC. Amino acid sequence: CASSHIAETYEQYF. This chain links TRBV7-2 with TRBJ2-7; D remains ambiguous. Germline V lookup: CDR1 SGHTA, CDR2 FQGNSA. Trimming shortened V by 5 bases and J by 2 bases, and 13 bases separated the two germline ends. This CDR3 spans 14 amino acids.

The CDR3 reads CASSPGLAEETQYF. The CDR3 coding sequence is TGTGCCAGCAGCCCCGGGCTAGCGGAAGAGACCCAGTACTTC. J is TRBJ2-5 and V is TRBV2, with TRBD2 matching over 7 bases. V shed 6 bases and J 3 bases; nucleotides not matched to a gene: 7. Germline V lookup: CDR1 SNHLY, CDR2 FYNNEI. The CDR3 has 14 residues. The full variable domain, its missing parts supplied by reference TRBV2 and TRBJ2-5, is EPEVTQTPSHQVTQMGQEVILRCVPISNHLYFYWYRQILGQKVEFLVSFYNNEISEKSEIFDDQFSVERPDGSNFTLKIRSTKLEDSAMYFCASSPGLAEETQYFGPGTRLLVL.

This clone was observed a few times. V is TRBV28 and J is TRBJ1-1; weak D call: TRBD1 (6 bases). The length of the CDR3 is 11 residues. Trimming pared 10 bases from V and 5 bases from J, leaving 11 bases between. CDR1 and CDR2 (germline): MDHEN, SYDVKM. CDR3 loop: CAIQRGTEAFF. CDR3 DNA sequence: TGTGCCATTCAAAGGGGGACTGAAGCTTTCTTT.

The genes are TRBV7-3 and TRBJ1-2; a possible D gene is TRBD1 (6 bases). The CDR3 totals 13 residues. The V end lost 5 bases, the J end lost 6 bases, and 13 bases lay between the germline ends. Germline lookup yields CDR1 SGHTA and CDR2 FQGTGA. The CDR3 DNA reads TGTGCCAGCAGCCCGACAGGATTTGATGGCTACACCTTC. Translating gives CASSPTGFDGYTF.

The chain couples TRBV3-1 (or the pseudogene TRBV3-2) to TRBJ1-1, with D possibly matching TRBD1 (6 bases). With 0 bases removed from V and 4 bases from J, the gap between germline ends came to 9 bases. The CDR3 extends over 14 amino acids. CDR1 and CDR2 from the germline V gene are LGHDT and YNNKEL (reference sequence). This CDR3 reads CASSQDRGGTEAFF. In nucleotides, the CDR3 is TGTGCCAGCAGCCAAGATCGAGGGGGCACTGAAGCTTTCTTT.